This entry is about one T cell receptor beta chain. What it binds is not known. The data are from a study of T cell repertoires in cytomegalovirus infection. Study-wide background: CMV epitopes, recently identified HLA-C-restricted and well-studied HLA-B-restricted, were used. From public TCR beta signatures came an indication of both CMV infection and matching HLA type. Points from the study as a whole: Using cumulative public TCR beta family frequency, the authors identified those who carried CMV together with the relevant HLA. The ex vivo response was dominated by HLA-C-restricted CMV-specific TCR beta clonotypes.

Trimming pared 2 bases from V and 4 bases from J, leaving 14 bases between. This CDR3 spans 15 amino acids. Germline V gene lookup returns CDR1 SGHNT and CDR2 YENEEA. TCRdb passed the reads through MiXCR, listing each CDR3 protein once. Here the sample spans fewer than 850,000 distinct CDR3 sequences, around 29% being singletons. The chain links TRBV11-3 to TRBJ1-1; possible D gene TRBD1, 5 bases. The sequences come from cultured CD8+ T cells from PBMCs, collected from culture after CMV antigen stimulation. This receptor was identified in a human donor in good health (CMV status not recorded). Some clones in this sample may be carry-over from other donors' samples. CDR3 in amino acids: CASSLYPGPSTEAFF. The CDR3 DNA sequence: TGTGCCAGCAGCTTATACCCGGGGCCAAGCACTGAAGCTTTCTTT.